This entry lists 26 T cell receptor beta chains sequenced from one sample in a study of T-cell reconstitution after alpha-beta-depleted transplantation in children. A library of TCRbeta sequences, prepared with unique molecular identifiers, was generated. Each CDR3 protein gets one entry after TCRdb re-called the PCR reads with MiXCR. The sample holds approximately 520,000 distinct CDR3 sequences; over 25% are singletons and the top ten take 2% to 3%. The sequenced sample was PBMCs from the stem cell graft donor, obtained from the stem cell graft. All receptors come from a human donor who donated a stem cell graft to a child with aplastic anemia.

The chain links TRBV19 to TRBJ1-1; weak D call: TRBD1 (6 bases). V dropped 5 bases and J dropped 1 base, with 20 bases sitting between them. CDR3 length: 17 residues. Germline assignment: CDR1 LNHDA and CDR2 SQIVND (reference sequence). The CDR3 loop reads CASSRLGYRVENTEAFF. CDR3 in DNA: TGTGCCAGTAGTCGATTAGGCTACAGGGTGGAGAACACTGAAGCTTTCTTT.

The chain joins TRBV11-2 to TRBJ2-1; 12 nucleotides line up with TRBD1. The CDR3 spans 16 residues. From germline, CDR1 is SGHAT and CDR2 FQNNGV. Trimming cost V 5 bases and J 7 bases; bases outside gene matches: 9. The CDR3 DNA is TGTGCCAGCAGCACCAATCCGGGACAGGGGGCTAATGAGCAGTTCTTC. It is translated as CASSTNPGQGANEQFF. The entire variable domain, with the rest obtained from reference TRBV11-2 and TRBJ2-1, is as follows: EAGVAQSPRYKIIEKRQSVAFWCNPISGHATLYWYQQILGQGPKLLIQFQNNGVVDDSQLPKDRFSAERLKGVDSTLKIQPAKLEDSAVYLCASSTNPGQGANEQFFGPGTRLTVL.

The chain joins TRBV7-2 to TRBJ1-1; D is possibly TRBD1 (5 bases). Germline CDR1 reads SGHTA; CDR2 reads FQGNSA. The CDR3 has 15 amino acids. V was pared by 3 bases and J by 4 bases, with 15 bases between. For the CDR3, the DNA is TGTGCCAGCAGCTTCGACAGATCCCAGGGCACTGAAGCTTTCTTT. Its protein product is CASSFDRSQGTEAFF.

The chain links TRBV12-3 or TRBV12-4 to TRBJ2-5; TRBD2 agrees at 9 bases. CDR3 length: 15 residues. The junction had 6 bases not matched to a gene; V was cut back by 5 bases and J by 2 bases. CDR3 in amino acids: CASSLPSGTQETQYF. The DNA for the CDR3 is TGTGCCAGCAGTCTGCCTAGCGGGACTCAAGAGACCCAGTACTTC.

The chain couples TRBV29-1 to TRBJ2-2, with D perhaps matching TRBD1 (6 bases). V lost 5 bases and J lost 4, with 14 bases in between. The CDR3 sequence is 14 residues long. Germline CDR1 reads SQVTM; CDR2 reads ANQGSEA. CDR3 sequence: CSVKGGWGTGELFF. CDR3 nucleotide sequence: TGCAGCGTTAAAGGGGGATGGGGCACCGGGGAGCTGTTTTTT.

This chain uses TRBV15 with TRBJ2-7; D unclear. Germline CDR1 LNHNV, CDR2 YYDKDF (reference sequence). Deletions cut 5 bases from V and 2 bases from J, with 16 bases between. CDR3 size: 15 residues. DNA of the CDR3: TGTGCCACCAGCCCCCGCCCTGACTCGACCTACGAGCAGTACTTC. It is translated as CATSPRPDSTYEQYF.

This clonotype came up a few times. One end of the junction varies from germline; a read error may be responsible. V gene TRBV29-1 combines with J gene TRBJ1-2; D gene uncertain. This CDR3 contains 9 residues. The V gene's germline CDR1 is SQVTM and CDR2 ANQGSEA. The CDR3 reads CSVEAGSSF. The CDR3 DNA follows: TGCAGCGTTGAAGCGGGGTCATCCTTC.

Ten or more counts support this clonotype. CDR3 nucleotides: TGTGCCAGCTCACCAACTGCGGGACCCCAAGAGACCCAGTACTTC. Its translation is CASSPTAGPQETQYF. J is TRBJ2-5 and V is TRBV18, with D possibly being TRBD2 (6 bases). Germline CDR1 reads KGHSH; CDR2 reads LQKENI. Between the trimmed V and J ends, which lost 2 bases and 1 base, there was a span of 11 bases. This CDR3 comprises 15 residues.

Note on this clonotype: This likely comes from a read error, as the CDR3 has no conserved phenylalanine or tryptophan at its end. This chain links TRBV12-3 or TRBV12-4 with TRBJ2-7, with 9 bases fitting TRBD1. CDR3 length equals 17 residues. The ends lost 7 bases at V and 4 bases at J; junction bases unmatched: 17. CDR3 sequence (DNA): TGTGCCAGCAAGAAGGGGGAAATGACAGGGGGTCGTTACGAGCAGTACTAC. This translates into CASKKGEMTGGRYEQYY.

This clonotype was seen a few times. This sequence joins TRBV12-3 or TRBV12-4 and TRBJ2-2; 7 nucleotides agree with TRBD2. V shed 3 bases, J shed 6 bases, and the junction held 7 bases outside the gene matches. This CDR3 comprises 15 residues. The CDR3 DNA follows: TGTGCCAGCAGTTTGGTGAGCGGGATACCCGGGGAGCTGTTTTTT. Its protein product is CASSLVSGIPGELFF.

This clonotype came up a few times. The rearrangement links TRBV13 to TRBJ2-1, with TRBD2 matching over 7 bases. This CDR3 is built from 14 residues. Germline V gene lookup returns CDR1 PRHDT and CDR2 FYEKMQ (reference sequence). Losses at the gene ends were 5 bases for V and 2 bases for J; bases not matched to a gene: 3. CDR3 region: CASSHGTTYNEQFF. As DNA, the CDR3 is TGTGCCAGCAGCCACGGGACTACCTACAATGAGCAGTTCTTC.

This rearrangement joins TRBV2 to TRBJ1-5, with D possibly TRBD1 on 5 matching bases. Trimming took 6 bases from V and 6 from J, leaving 9 bases between them. CDR1 SNHLY and CDR2 FYNNEI come from the germline V gene. This CDR3 is built from 12 residues. The CDR3 loop reads CASRPDSQPQHF. The CDR3 DNA reads as TGTGCCAGCAGACCCGACAGTCAGCCCCAGCATTTT.

The sample holds a few counts of this clonotype. The chain couples TRBV6-5 to TRBJ1-5; 9 bases line up with TRBD1. CDR3 length equals 15 residues. V was pared by 5 bases and J by 3 bases, with 5 bases of the junction left unmatched. Germline loops: CDR1 MNHEY, CDR2 SVGAGI. The CDR3 spells CASSPGTGINQPQHF. In nucleotides, the CDR3 is TGTGCCAGCAGTCCCGGGACAGGGATCAATCAGCCCCAGCATTTT.

There are a few counts of this clonotype. The rearrangement links TRBV11-2 to TRBJ2-3, with 7 bases lining up with TRBD1. CDR1 SGHAT and CDR2 FQNNGV come from the germline V gene. This CDR3 is 16 amino acids long. Trimming removed 0 bases from V and 2 bases from J; junction bases left unmatched: 5. The CDR3 reads CASSLETGVDTDTQYF. CDR3 bases: TGTGCCAGCAGCTTAGAAACAGGGGTTGACACAGATACGCAGTATTTT.

The chain couples TRBV18 to TRBJ1-5, with D possibly TRBD1 on 5 matching bases. Germline CDR1 reads KGHSH; CDR2 reads LQKENI. The CDR3 length is 15 residues. Deletions cut 2 bases from V and 5 bases from J, with 13 bases between. CDR3 sequence: CASSPMAGLDQPQHF. CDR3 sequence (DNA): TGTGCCAGCTCACCAATGGCGGGGCTTGATCAGCCCCAGCATTTT.

This clonotype was seen more than once but under ten times. J is TRBJ1-2 and V is TRBV7-9, with D perhaps matching TRBD1 (5 bases). V gave up 4 bases and J gave up 0 bases, with 12 bases separating them. Germline-derived CDR1 and CDR2 are SEHNR and FQNEAQ (reference sequence). The CDR3 runs 15 residues. The CDR3 nucleotides read TGTGCCAGCAGCTCATCAGGGAGATCTAACTATGGCTACACCTTC. Amino acid sequence: CASSSSGRSNYGYTF.

The rearrangement uses TRBV5-1 and TRBJ1-4, with 8 positions matching TRBD1. This CDR3 contains 15 residues. Germline V gene data show CDR1 as SGHRS and CDR2 as YFSETQ. V lost 0 bases, J lost 8 bases, and 6 bases stayed unmatched. CDR3 in DNA: TGCGCCAGCAGCTTGGCACAGGGGGGACGAGAAAAACTGTTTTTT. Amino acid sequence: CASSLAQGGREKLFF. Drawing the rest from reference TRBV5-1 and TRBJ1-4, the complete variable domain is KAGVTQTPRYLIKTRGQQVTLSCSPISGHRSVSWYQQTPGQGLQFLFEYFSETQRNKGNFPGRFSGRQFSNSRSEMNVSTLELGDSALYLCASSLAQGGREKLFFGSGTQLSVL.

This clonotype was counted between two and nine times. Germline is not matched at one junction end, which may reflect a read error. The V gene is TRBV5-1, the J gene TRBJ1-1; a possible D gene is TRBD1 (5 bases). This CDR3 has 14 amino acids. CDR1 is SGHRS and CDR2 is YFSETQ in the germline V gene. CDR3 residues: CASRPGTVNTEAFF. The CDR3 coding sequence is TGTGCCAGCCGTCCCGGGACGGTGAACACTGAAGCTTTCTTT.

The chain has TRBV5-1 and TRBJ1-1; TRBD1 agrees at 8 bases. Germline V gene sequence: CDR1 SGHRS, CDR2 YFSETQ. The junction had 18 bases not matched to a gene; V was cut back by 8 bases and J by 0 bases. This CDR3 region has 18 residues. The DNA for the CDR3 is TGCGCCAGTGTTGAGCAGGGGGCGCGGGATCCCCTGAACACTGAAGCTTTCTTT. Translated: CASVEQGARDPLNTEAFF.

V and J are TRBV19 and TRBJ2-1, with TRBD2 matching 9 bases. Germline CDR1 is LNHDA and CDR2 is SQIVND (reference sequence). The junction had 5 bases not matched to a gene; V was cut back by 6 bases and J by 5 bases. CDR3 size: 14 residues. The CDR3 region has the DNA TGTGCCAGTAGGCGATTAGCGGGAGACAATGAGCAGTTCTTC. This codes for CASRRLAGDNEQFF.

This clonotype was counted between two and nine times. The rearrangement joins TRBV5-1 to TRBJ2-1, with a tentative D call TRBD2 (6 bases). There are 16 residues in the CDR3. The germline gives CDR1 SGHRS, CDR2 YFSETQ. V shed 6 bases and J shed 0 bases, with 16 bases lying between them. The CDR3: CASTKTSSSSYNEQFF. The CDR3 region has the DNA TGCGCCAGCACCAAAACTAGCTCAAGCTCCTACAATGAGCAGTTCTTC. The full variable domain, in which reference TRBV5-1 and TRBJ2-1 provide the parts outside the CDR3, is KAGVTQTPRYLIKTRGQQVTLSCSPISGHRSVSWYQQTPGQGLQFLFEYFSETQRNKGNFPGRFSGRQFSNSRSEMNVSTLELGDSALYLCASTKTSSSSYNEQFFGPGTRLTVL.

This clonotype was found once. The V and J genes are TRBV3-1 and TRBJ2-1; 7 bases align to TRBD2. J gave up 15 bases and V 5 bases, and 22 bases lay outside the gene matches. The CDR3 is 16 amino acids. The germline V gene encodes CDR1 LGHDT and CDR2 YNNKEL (reference sequence). The CDR3 spells CASSKGTMGTNVVRFF. In DNA form, the CDR3 reads TGTGCCAGCAGCAAGGGGACTATGGGGACCAATGTAGTGCGGTTCTTC.

This chain joins TRBV18 and TRBJ2-4; 7 nucleotides align to TRBD2. This CDR3 is built from 16 residues. The germline V gene encodes CDR1 KGHSH and CDR2 LQKENI. Unmatched junction bases numbered 6, after V lost 3 bases and J lost 1 base. In nucleotides, the CDR3 is TGTGCCAGCTCACCGAGCACAGCGGGGGCCAAAAACATTCAGTACTTC. It encodes CASSPSTAGAKNIQYF.

This clonotype has more than one count but fewer than ten. This chain uses TRBV6-5 with TRBJ2-3; TRBD1 might be the D (5 bases). This CDR3 region has 15 residues. Germline V gene data show CDR1 as MNHEY and CDR2 as SVGAGI. Trimming took 0 bases from V and 0 from J, leaving 7 bases between them. Here the CDR3 reads CASSYSGASTDTQYF. The CDR3 nucleotides are TGTGCCAGCAGTTACTCAGGGGCTAGCACAGATACGCAGTATTTT.

The rearrangement joins TRBV12-3 or TRBV12-4 to TRBJ1-5; no definite D call. The CDR3 extends over 14 amino acids. Between the trimmed V and J ends, which lost 6 bases and 6 bases, there was a span of 15 bases. The CDR3: CASRGGKAFQPQHF. As DNA, the CDR3 is TGTGCCAGCAGGGGAGGAAAGGCCTTTCAGCCCCAGCATTTT.

This chain uses TRBV13 with TRBJ1-1; 9 bases align to TRBD1. Germline CDR1 reads PRHDT; CDR2 reads FYEKMQ (reference sequence). The CDR3 spans 15 residues. Trimming at V came to 5 bases and at J to 5 bases, leaving 9 bases not matched to a gene. CDR3 coding DNA: TGTGCCAGCAGCGAGAGACAGGGGGAGGGTACTGAAGCTTTCTTT. Its protein product is CASSERQGEGTEAFF.